These T cell receptor beta chains were read from a single sample in a study of CD8+ T cells in alopecia areata. The table came from immunoSEQ multiplex PCR; TCRdb's copy has only in-frame clones and leaves some out. The data contain 130,000 to 150,000 clones, about 51% of them singletons. The sample was CD4+ T cells sorted from blood, taken at week 0. Source of these receptors: a human donor with alopecia areata. CDR3s include the opening cysteine and the closing phenylalanine or tryptophan. The D gene is left open where the match is weak. Clone size is shown for a subset of rows, as once, few, many or a class of expanded clone.

size	V	J	D	DNA	CDR3
-	TRBV7-8	TRBJ1-1	-	TGTGCCAGCAGCTCCCTCGGGAACACTGAAGCTTTCTTT	CASSSLGNTEAFF
-	TRBV25-1	TRBJ1-4	-	TGTGCCAGCAGTGTGGGTGGGGCTGCTGGTGAAAAACTGTTTTTT	CASSVGGAAGEKLFF
-	TRBV7-2	TRBJ2-7	TRBD2	TGTGCCAGCAGCCTTAACCGCCCGGGACTAGTTAACTACGAGCAGTACTTC	CASSLNRPGLVNYEQYF
-	TRBV7-2	TRBJ2-5	-	TGTGCCAGCAGCAAAGGGACAAACTACCAAGAGACCCAGTACTTC	CASSKGTNYQETQYF
-	TRBV7-9	TRBJ2-5	TRBD1	TGTGCCAGCAGCCGGGGACAGGCGGGAGAGACCCAGTACTTC	CASSRGQAGETQYF
-	TRBV5-1	TRBJ2-7	-	TGCGCCAGCTTTGAGCCTGGGGGCGAGCAGTACTTC	CASFEPGGEQYF
-	TRBV10-3	TRBJ2-1	-	TGTGCCATCAGCGAGTCCACAGGGGCGGGAAATGAGCAGTTCTTC	CAISESTGAGNEQFF
-	TRBV29-1	TRBJ2-2	-	TGCAGCGTTGGGGCAGGGGACACCGGGGAGCTGTTTTTT	CSVGAGDTGELFF
-	TRBV6-5	TRBJ1-1	-	TGTGCCAGCAGGACCGACGGAGAACAGACTGAAGCTTTCTTT	CASRTDGEQTEAFF
-	TRBV29-1	TRBJ2-1	-	TGCAGCGCAACCCAGCCAGGGAGCTCCTACAATGAGCAGTTCTTC	CSATQPGSSYNEQFF
few	TRBV4-3	TRBJ2-1	TRBD2	TGCGCCAGCAGCCAAGGGGTGAGCGGGAGGTACAATGAGCAGTTCTTC	CASSQGVSGRYNEQFF
-	TRBV30	TRBJ1-5	TRBD1	TGTGCCTGGAGTGAAAGACAGGGGGGTCAGCCCCAGCATTTT	CAWSERQGGQPQHF
-	TRBV6-1	TRBJ1-4	-	TGTGCCTCCCGGAGGACAGAGTCTGAAAAACTGTTTTTT	CASRRTESEKLFF
-	TRBV29-1	TRBJ2-1	TRBD2	TGCAGCGTTGACCCCTCTAGCGGCTCCTACAATGAGCAGTTCTTC	CSVDPSSGSYNEQFF
-	TRBV10-3	TRBJ2-3	TRBD2	TGTGCCATCAGTGGACTAGCGGGACAGACAGATACGCAGTATTTT	CAISGLAGQTDTQYF
-	TRBV15	TRBJ1-4	TRBD1	TGTGCCGCTGGGACAGGGAGAATCGTGGGAGAAAAACTGTTTTTT	CAAGTGRIVGEKLFF
-	TRBV18	TRBJ2-5	-	TGTGCCAGCTCGGGGGAAGGAACTGTACAAGAGACCCAGTACTTC	CASSGEGTVQETQYF
-	TRBV7-9	TRBJ2-5	TRBD1	TGTGCCAGCACGAGGGACAGGGGGGAAGAGACCCAGTACTTC	CASTRDRGEETQYF
few	TRBV29-1	TRBJ1-2	-	TGCAGCGCTATTAAGACCCCCTATGGCTACACCTTC	CSAIKTPYGYTF
-	TRBV30	TRBJ1-5	-	TGTGCCTGGAGTGTTGGACAGACTCAGCCCCAGCATTTT	CAWSVGQTQPQHF
-	TRBV11-1	TRBJ2-7	-	TGTGCCAGCAGCTTAGCGGGTCACAGTAACTACGAGCAGTACTTC	CASSLAGHSNYEQYF
-	TRBV7-2	TRBJ2-2	TRBD1	TGTGCCAGCAGCTCCCGGACAGGCAACACCGGGGAGCTGTTTTTT	CASSSRTGNTGELFF
few	TRBV15	TRBJ1-5	-	TGTGCCACTGAACGGGATTATAGCAATCAGCCCCAGCATTTT	CATERDYSNQPQHF
-	TRBV30	TRBJ2-2	-	TGTGCCTGGAGAGGCAGGGTGAACACCGGGGAGCTGTTTTTT	CAWRGRVNTGELFF
-	TRBV15	TRBJ2-2	-	TGTGCCACCAGCAGAGGACCAGTTCGAGCCGGGGAGCTGTTTTTT	CATSRGPVRAGELFF
-	TRBV5-4	TRBJ2-7	TRBD2	TGTGCCAGCAGCTCGGAAGGACTAGCGGGACATTACGAGCAGTACTTC	CASSSEGLAGHYEQYF
once	TRBV29-1	TRBJ2-7	-	TGCAGCGTTAAGGAAGCGAATGAGCGTGAGCAGTACTTC	CSVKEANEREQYF
few	TRBV5-1	TRBJ2-6	TRBD1	TGCGCCAGCAGCCGGACAGGGTCCGGGGCCAACGTCCTGACTTTC	CASSRTGSGANVLTF
-	TRBV29-1	TRBJ2-5	-	TGCAGCGTTGATTTACAGAGTCAAGAGACCCAGTACTTC	CSVDLQSQETQYF
-	TRBV5-1	TRBJ1-1	-	TGCGCCAGCAGCTTGGTGTCGGGGGGAACTGAAGCTTTCTTT	CASSLVSGGTEAFF
once	TRBV18	TRBJ2-5	-	TGTGCCAGCTCACCACCGTTGCAGCAAGAGACCCAGTACTTC	CASSPPLQQETQYF
-	TRBV29-1	TRBJ2-7	TRBD2	TGCAGCGTTGACCCGGGACTAGCGGGAGCGCGGGGCCACGAGCAGTACTTC	CSVDPGLAGARGHEQYF
once	TRBV10-3	TRBJ1-5	-	TGTGCCATCAGTGAGGGGTCGGGGCGCGCTTATGAGCCCCAGCATTTT	CAISEGSGRAYEPQHF
few	TRBV28	TRBJ2-7	-	TGTGCCAGCAGCGCATCCTCGGGGACACCTTACGAGCAGTACTTC	CASSASSGTPYEQYF
-	TRBV29-1	TRBJ2-1	-	TGCAGCGGGGGTAACAGTTACAATGAGCAGTTCTTC	CSGGNSYNEQFF
once	TRBV5-1	TRBJ1-2	-	TGCGCCAGCAGCGTGGACAGCCATGGCTACACCTTC	CASSVDSHGYTF
-	TRBV25-1	TRBJ2-3	TRBD2	TGTGCCAGCAGTGAAGTCCGCGGGAGAGGGGCAGATACGCAGTATTTT	CASSEVRGRGADTQYF
-	TRBV7-8	TRBJ1-5	TRBD1	TGTGCCAGCAGCTCAGACAGGGGTTTCAATCAGCCCCAGCATTTT	CASSSDRGFNQPQHF
few	TRBV28	TRBJ2-7	-	TGTGCCAGCAGTTCCACACGCTACGAGCAGTACTTC	CASSSTRYEQYF
few	TRBV28	TRBJ2-3	-	TGTGCCAGCAGATTGGATACGCAGTATTTT	CASRLDTQYF
-	TRBV27	TRBJ2-2	-	TGTGCCAGCAGTTGGAACAGGCCGAACACCGGGGAGCTGTTTTTT	CASSWNRPNTGELFF
-	TRBV10-3	TRBJ2-5	-	TGTGCCATCAGTGAGTCGACGGCGCGGGAGACCCAGTACTTC	CAISESTARETQYF
few	TRBV30	TRBJ1-2	-	TGTGCCTGGAGTGTACAGGGCAGGGCCTATGGCTACACCTTC	CAWSVQGRAYGYTF
many	TRBV4-2	TRBJ1-3	TRBD1	TGTGCCAGCAGGACAGGGTTAGGAAACACCATATATTTT	CASRTGLGNTIYF
-	TRBV28	TRBJ2-1	-	TGTGCCAGCAGCGGGACACAGGACCACAATGAGCAGTTCTTC	CASSGTQDHNEQFF
-	TRBV6-5	TRBJ1-5	TRBD1	TGTGCCAGCAGTTCGGGACAGGGGATGAAACCCCAGCATTTT	CASSSGQGMKPQHF
-	TRBV19	TRBJ2-5	-	TGTGCCAGTAGTTACGGGCCAGGACAAGAGACCCAGTACTTC	CASSYGPGQETQYF
-	TRBV4-3	TRBJ2-3	-	TGCGCCAGCAGCCAACTTAGCGGTGACACAGATACGCAGTATTTT	CASSQLSGDTDTQYF